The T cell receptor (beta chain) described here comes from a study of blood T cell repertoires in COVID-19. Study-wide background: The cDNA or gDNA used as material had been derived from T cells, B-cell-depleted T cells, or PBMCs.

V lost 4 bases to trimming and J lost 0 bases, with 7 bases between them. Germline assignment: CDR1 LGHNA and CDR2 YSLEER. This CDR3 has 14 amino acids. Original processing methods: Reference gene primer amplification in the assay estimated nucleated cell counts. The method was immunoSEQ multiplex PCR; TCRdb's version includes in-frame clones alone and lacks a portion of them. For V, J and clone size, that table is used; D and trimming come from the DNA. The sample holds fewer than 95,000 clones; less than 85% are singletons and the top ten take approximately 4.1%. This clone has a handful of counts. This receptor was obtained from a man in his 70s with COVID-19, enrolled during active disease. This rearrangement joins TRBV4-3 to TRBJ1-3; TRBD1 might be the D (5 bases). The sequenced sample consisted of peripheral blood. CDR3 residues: CASSRRGSGNTIYF. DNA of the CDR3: TGCGCCAGCAGCCGGAGGGGCTCTGGAAACACCATATATTTT.